This is a list of T cell receptor beta chains from one sample in a study of spatial heterogeneity in lung cancer. Using its own MiXCR run on the 5' RACE reads, TCRdb lists one record per CDR3 protein. The sample has approximately 23,000 distinct CDR3 sequences; under 5.5% are singletons. The source was lung tumor tissue, collected at surgery. The receptors stem from a male donor with early-stage non-small cell lung cancer. CDR3s include the opening cysteine and the closing phenylalanine or tryptophan. The D gene is left open where the match is weak. Some rows have no size entry. The others give once, few or many, or a class for an expanded clone.

CDR3aa,CDR3nt,j_gene,d_gene,abundance,v_gene
CASSPGEPSTDTQYF,TGTGCCAGCAGTCCAGGGGAACCTAGCACAGATACGCAGTATTTT,TRBJ2-3,-,-,TRBV28
CASSLMGQGQSPLHF,TGCGCCAGCAGCTTGATGGGACAGGGGCAATCACCCCTCCACTTT,TRBJ1-6,TRBD1,many,TRBV5-1
CASSSIGLGSTDTQYF,TGTGCCAGCAGCTCCATCGGACTAGGAAGCACAGATACGCAGTATTTT,TRBJ2-3,TRBD2,many,TRBV7-9
CASSPLRGSGEQYF,TGTGCCAGCAGCCCCTTGAGGGGCTCAGGCGAGCAGTACTTC,TRBJ2-7,-,many,TRBV11-2
CASVLSGTGTYEQYF,TGTGCCAGCGTACTCTCCGGGACAGGAACCTACGAGCAGTACTTC,TRBJ2-7,-,-,TRBV21-1
CASSYGPGLAANTGELFF,TGTGCCAGCAGTTACGGGCCTGGACTAGCGGCGAACACCGGGGAGCTGTTTTTT,TRBJ2-2,TRBD2,many,TRBV6-6
CASSLPAGQGYTF,TGTGCCAGCAGTCTGCCCGCGGGACAGGGCTACACCTTC,TRBJ1-2,TRBD1,many,TRBV28
CASSSRQGREKLFF,TGTGCCAGCAGCTCCCGGCAGGGGAGGGAAAAACTGTTTTTT,TRBJ1-4,-,many,TRBV7-2
CASSLPRGGGSGANVLTF,TGTGCCAGCAGCTTGCCACGTGGAGGAGGCTCTGGGGCCAACGTCCTGACTTTC,TRBJ2-6,-,many,TRBV7-9
CASSLGTDTQYF,TGTGCCAGCAGTTTAGGCACAGATACGCAGTATTTT,TRBJ2-3,-,many,TRBV12-3/TRBV12-4
CASSPQGRGSNQPQHF,TGTGCCAGCAGTCCCCAGGGACGGGGTAGCAATCAGCCCCAGCATTTT,TRBJ1-5,-,many,TRBV6-2/TRBV6-3
CASSFGEAYNEQFF,TGTGCCAGCAGCTTTGGGGAGGCCTACAATGAGCAGTTCTTC,TRBJ2-1,-,few,TRBV7-8